A single sample is the source of the 25 T cell receptor beta chains below, sequenced in a study of somatic mutations in cytotoxic T cells in rheumatoid arthritis. The method was immunoSEQ multiplex PCR; TCRdb's version includes in-frame clones alone and lacks a portion of them. The sample has around 20,000 clones, around 81% seen once. Material for sequencing was CD8+ T cells sorted from blood. Source of these receptors: a man aged 18 to 29 with rheumatoid arthritis.

The V call is TRBV19, the J call TRBJ2-3; D not resolved. In germline, CDR1 is LNHDA, CDR2 SQIVND (reference sequence). Between the trimmed V and J ends, which lost 5 bases and 3 bases, there was a span of 15 bases. The CDR3 is made up of 15 amino acids. The CDR3 loop reads CASSQQFRRTDTQYF. The CDR3 bases are TGTGCCAGTAGTCAACAGTTTCGAAGGACAGATACGCAGTATTTT.

The V and J genes are TRBV7-9 and TRBJ2-5, with D uncertain. In germline, CDR1 is SEHNR, CDR2 FQNEAQ (reference sequence). The CDR3 runs to 15 residues. The V gene lost 1 base and the J gene lost 7 bases, with 16 bases spanning the gap. DNA of the CDR3: TGTGCCAGCAGCTTAGATTGGGTGTACCCCTGGACCCAGTACTTC. Its protein is CASSLDWVYPWTQYF. Full variable domain (remainder filled in from reference TRBV7-9 and TRBJ2-5): DTGVSQNPRHKITKRGQNVTFRCDPISEHNRLYWYRQTLGQGPEFLTYFQNEAQLEKSRLLSDRFSAERPKGSFSTLEIQRTEQGDSAMYLCASSLDWVYPWTQYFGPGTRLLVL.

This clone was observed a handful of times. V and J are TRBV6-5 and TRBJ1-5; no clear D. V lost 2 bases and J lost 4, with 9 bases in between. This CDR3 has 14 amino acids. Per the germline V gene, CDR1 is MNHEY and CDR2 is SVGAGI. The CDR3 region is CASSYGVGNQPQHF. DNA for the CDR3: TGTGCCAGCAGTTACGGGGTAGGAAATCAGCCCCAGCATTTT.

J is TRBJ2-3 and V is TRBV2; 8 bases fit TRBD1. Germline V gene sequence: CDR1 SNHLY, CDR2 FYNNEI. The J segment lost 6 bases and the V segment lost 0 bases, leaving 8 bases of the junction unmatched. The CDR3 spans 16 residues. The CDR3 region is CASSEADRDVTDTQYF. DNA of the CDR3: TGTGCCAGCAGTGAAGCGGACAGGGACGTCACGGATACGCAGTATTTT.

J is TRBJ1-1 and V is TRBV19; 8 nucleotides align to TRBD1. Germline CDR1 and CDR2: LNHDA and SQIVND (reference sequence). The CDR3 contains 12 residues. V lost 9 bases, J lost 2 bases, and 2 bases stayed unmatched. CDR3 sequence reads: CASGQGNTEAFF. CDR3 coding DNA: TGTGCCAGCGGACAGGGAAACACTGAAGCTTTCTTT. The entire variable domain, with the rest obtained from reference TRBV19 and TRBJ1-1, is as follows: DGGITQSPKYLFRKEGQNVTLSCEQNLNHDAMYWYRQDPGQGLRLIYYSQIVNDFQKGDIAEGYSVSREKKESFPLTVTSAQKNPTAFYLCASGQGNTEAFFGQGTRLTVV.

The V call is TRBV5-5, the J call TRBJ1-5, with D uncertain. V lost 4 bases, J lost 3 bases, and 14 bases lay in between. The CDR3 is 15 amino acids. The germline CDR1 and CDR2 sequences are SGHKS and YYEKEE (reference sequence). The CDR3 region has the DNA TGTGCCAGCAGCGCCGGCTGGGGTTCCAATCAGCCCCAGCATTTT. Residues: CASSAGWGSNQPQHF.

This chain joins TRBV6-1 and TRBJ1-5; no definite D call. V dropped 2 bases and J dropped 3 bases, with 11 bases sitting between them. The CDR3 contains 15 residues. The V gene's germline CDR1 is MNHNS and CDR2 SASEGT. The CDR3 DNA reads TGTGCCAGCAGTGAATTCGGGCAGCTCAATCAGCCCCAGCATTTT. Translating it yields CASSEFGQLNQPQHF.

The rearrangement links TRBV6-6 to TRBJ2-3; 7 nucleotides agree with TRBD1. V lost 4 bases and J lost 3; bases outside the gene matches: 10. Germline values: CDR1 MNHNY, CDR2 SVGAGI (reference sequence). This CDR3 comprises 16 residues. The CDR3 sequence is CASSFQGTVKTDTQYF. The CDR3 DNA reads as TGTGCCAGCAGTTTCCAGGGGACAGTGAAGACAGATACGCAGTATTTT.

This clone has only one observation. The V and J genes are TRBV19 and TRBJ2-7; 9 bases are shared with TRBD2. CDR1 is LNHDA, CDR2 SQIVND, per germline (reference sequence). V lost 7 bases to trimming and J lost 0 bases; unmatched junction nucleotides: 4. The CDR3 length is 14 residues. Here the CDR3 reads CASKAGGSSYEQYF. In DNA form, the CDR3 reads TGTGCCAGTAAAGCGGGAGGCAGCTCCTACGAGCAGTACTTC.

V usage is TRBV7-9 and J usage is TRBJ2-1, with D possibly TRBD1 on 6 matching bases. This CDR3 has 14 residues. CDR1 is SEHNR, CDR2 FQNEAQ, per germline (reference sequence). Trimming stripped 4 bases from V and 9 bases from J, with 16 bases between. CDR3 nucleotide sequence: TGTGCCAGCAGCTCGGCAGGGGCGATTGGTGAGCAGTTCTTC. This sequence encodes CASSSAGAIGEQFF.

The CDR3 sequence is CASSFRVNTGELFF. Written as DNA, the CDR3 is TGTGCCAGCAGCTTTAGGGTGAACACCGGGGAGCTGTTTTTT. The chain couples TRBV7-8 to TRBJ2-2; D is unclear. The V end was cut by 3 bases, the J end by 1 base, with 6 bases between. The CDR3 is made up of 14 amino acids. Looked up from germline, CDR1 is SGHVS and CDR2 is FQNEAQ.

This chain links TRBV4-2 with TRBJ1-1, with 7 bases fitting TRBD1. CDR1 and CDR2 from the germline V gene are LGHNA and YNFKEQ. With V trimmed by 2 bases and J by 4 bases, 4 bases remained unmatched. This CDR3 is built from 14 residues. CDR3 bases: TGTGCCAGCAGCCAAATATCAGGGGGCACTGAAGCTTTCTTT. This gives the protein CASSQISGGTEAFF.

This clone was seen a few times. The chain combines TRBV19 with TRBJ1-5; no definite D call. The germline V gene encodes CDR1 LNHDA and CDR2 SQIVND (reference sequence). CDR3 length: 15 residues. Deletions cut 5 bases from V and 2 bases from J, with 13 bases between. The CDR3 region has the DNA TGTGCCAGTAGTGGGTTGGCGGAGGGCAATCAGCCCCAGCATTTT. Its translation: CASSGLAEGNQPQHF.

The chain joins TRBV7-9 to TRBJ1-1; D gene uncertain. V lost 2 bases and J 7 bases, leaving 8 bases between the germline ends. CDR1 is SEHNR and CDR2 is FQNEAQ in the germline V gene (reference sequence). The CDR3 consists of 12 residues. CDR3 in DNA: TGTGCCAGCAGCTTAATTGATAGTGAAGCTTTCTTT. It codes for CASSLIDSEAFF.

The chain combines TRBV29-1 with TRBJ1-2, with D possibly matching TRBD1 (5 bases). This CDR3 is 14 amino acids long. CDR1 is SQVTM, CDR2 ANQGSEA, per germline. V lost 1 base to trimming and J lost 0 bases, with 9 bases between them. In nucleotides, the CDR3 is TGCAGCGTTGAAGGGGGGGTATCTAACTATGGCTACACCTTC. Amino acids: CSVEGGVSNYGYTF.

The chain carries TRBV27 and TRBJ2-2; D might be TRBD1 (6 bases). Germline lookup yields CDR1 MNHEY and CDR2 SMNVEV (reference sequence). The length of the CDR3 is 13 residues. V was clipped by 4 bases and J by 5 bases, with 8 bases between them. The CDR3 reads CASSSRGTGELFF. CDR3 bases: TGTGCCAGCAGTTCCAGGGGTACCGGGGAGCTGTTTTTT.

This chain connects TRBV5-4 to TRBJ1-2; 10 bases line up with TRBD1. The CDR3 consists of 14 residues. Germline lookup yields CDR1 SGHNT and CDR2 YYREEE (reference sequence). Trimming at V came to 4 bases and at J to 8 bases, leaving 8 bases not matched to a gene. CDR3 sequence reads: CASSAGTGVEGYTF. CDR3 coding DNA: TGTGCCAGCAGCGCAGGGACAGGGGTGGAAGGCTACACCTTC. Supplemented by reference TRBV5-4 and TRBJ1-2, the full variable domain reads ETGVTQSPTHLIKTRGQQVTLRCSSQSGHNTVSWYQQALGQGPQFIFQYYREEENGRGNFPPRFSGLQFPNYSSELNVNALELDDSALYLCASSAGTGVEGYTFGSGTRLTVV.

The genes are TRBV28 and TRBJ2-3; perhaps TRBD2 as D (5 bases). V gave up 6 bases and J gave up 6 bases, with 10 bases separating them. The CDR3 loop spans 12 amino acids. Germline CDR1 reads MDHEN; CDR2 reads SYDVKM. CDR3 in amino acids: CASRAGSDTQYF. The CDR3 bases are TGTGCCAGCAGAGCTGGGAGCGATACGCAGTATTTT.

The chain has TRBV6-1 and TRBJ2-7; 12 bases agree with TRBD1. The junction had 7 bases not matched to a gene; V was cut back by 1 base and J by 6 bases. CDR1 and CDR2 (germline): MNHNS, SASEGT. The CDR3 is 16 residues long. The CDR3: CASSEGAGTGGAEQYF. CDR3 DNA sequence: TGTGCCAGCAGTGAAGGGGCCGGGACAGGGGGCGCCGAGCAGTACTTC.

The chain links TRBV6-5 to TRBJ2-3; D gene unclear. V was pared by 2 bases and J by 6 bases, with 9 bases between. Looked up from germline, CDR1 is MNHEY and CDR2 is SVGAGI. The CDR3 totals 13 residues. CDR3 bases: TGTGCCAGCAGTTACACCTCAGTGGATACGCAGTATTTT. This gives the protein CASSYTSVDTQYF.

The V gene is TRBV11-2, the J gene TRBJ1-1; no clear D gene. The CDR3 runs 13 residues. CDR1 and CDR2 from the germline V gene are SGHAT and FQNNGV. The V and J ends lost 2 bases and 0 bases respectively, with 4 bases between them. DNA of the CDR3: TGTGCCAGCAGCTTATTTCTGAACACTGAAGCTTTCTTT. Its translation: CASSLFLNTEAFF. The entire variable domain, with the rest obtained from reference TRBV11-2 and TRBJ1-1, is as follows: EAGVAQSPRYKIIEKRQSVAFWCNPISGHATLYWYQQILGQGPKLLIQFQNNGVVDDSQLPKDRFSAERLKGVDSTLKIQPAKLEDSAVYLCASSLFLNTEAFFGQGTRLTVV.

This chain joins TRBV28 and TRBJ1-3, with D unresolved. CDR1 and CDR2 from the germline V gene are MDHEN and SYDVKM. This CDR3 is built from 14 residues. Trimming stripped 3 bases from V and 1 base from J, with 7 bases between. CDR3 sequence: CASSFKGSGNTIYF. Here the CDR3 DNA reads TGTGCCAGCAGTTTTAAAGGGTCTGGAAACACCATATATTTT.

CDR3 residues: CASSHQNTEAFF. DNA of the CDR3: TGTGCCAGCAGTCATCAGAACACTGAAGCTTTCTTT. The V call is TRBV19, the J call TRBJ1-1; D is uncertain. CDR3 length: 12 residues. Germline V gene lookup returns CDR1 LNHDA and CDR2 SQIVND (reference sequence). Trimming removed 9 bases at V and 1 base at J, with 9 bases between.

This clone turned up a few times. The chain joins TRBV5-4 to TRBJ2-7; D might be TRBD1 (6 bases). Trimming removed 0 bases from V and 3 bases from J, with 10 bases in between. There are 14 residues in the CDR3. The germline CDR1 and CDR2 sequences are SGHNT and YYREEE (reference sequence). CDR3 DNA: TGTGCCAGCAGCTTGGGGACAGACTTCTACGAGCAGTACTTC. It is translated as CASSLGTDFYEQYF.

V is TRBV29-1 and J is TRBJ2-7; 7 bases are shared with TRBD1. With 4 bases clipped from V and 6 bases from J, the junction kept 3 bases outside the gene matches. The CDR3 has 11 amino acids. Germline CDR1 SQVTM, CDR2 ANQGSEA. The CDR3, as DNA: TGCAGCGTTGGTTCAGGGGGCGAGCAGTACTTC. Residues: CSVGSGGEQYF.